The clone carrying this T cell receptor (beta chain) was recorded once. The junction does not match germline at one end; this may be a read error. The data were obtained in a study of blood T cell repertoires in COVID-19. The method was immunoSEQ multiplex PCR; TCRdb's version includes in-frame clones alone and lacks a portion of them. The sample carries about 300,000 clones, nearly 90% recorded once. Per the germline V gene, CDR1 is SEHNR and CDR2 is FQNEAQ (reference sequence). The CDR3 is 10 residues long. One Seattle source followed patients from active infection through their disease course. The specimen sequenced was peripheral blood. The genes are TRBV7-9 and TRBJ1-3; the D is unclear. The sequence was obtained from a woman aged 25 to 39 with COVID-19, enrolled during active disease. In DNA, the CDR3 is TGTGCCAGCAGCTTAGGAGATTTGGATTTT. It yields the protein CASSLGDLDF.